The 9 T cell receptor beta chains below were found in one sample sequenced in a study of T cells and Merkel cell carcinoma outcomes. Generated by immunoSEQ multiplex PCR, the TCRdb table keeps only in-frame clones and is missing some. This table has some 13,000 clones, 92% appearing once. Material: tumor tissue from Merkel cell carcinoma. Receptors originate from a human donor with Merkel cell carcinoma.

This clone was seen once. This chain links TRBV7-9 with TRBJ1-1, with D uncertain. Germline V CDR1 and CDR2: SEHNR, FQNEAQ (reference sequence). The CDR3 length is 13 residues. V lost 3 bases to trimming and J lost 2 bases, with 7 bases between them. CDR3 loop: CASSFELNTEAFF. CDR3 sequence (DNA): TGTGCCAGCAGCTTTGAACTTAACACTGAAGCTTTCTTT.

This chain uses TRBV5-1 with TRBJ2-5; 7 bases align to TRBD1. Germline V gene data show CDR1 as SGHRS and CDR2 as YFSETQ. The CDR3 totals 13 residues. V lost 4 bases to trimming and J lost 3 bases; unmatched junction nucleotides: 3. CDR3 region: CASSLGTEETQYF. The CDR3 DNA follows: TGCGCCAGCAGCCTAGGGACAGAAGAGACCCAGTACTTC.

The gene calls are TRBV5-4 and TRBJ2-1; 7 bases are a match to TRBD1. Germline V gene data show CDR1 as SGHNT and CDR2 as YYREEE (reference sequence). V dropped 0 bases and J dropped 2; count of bases not matched to a gene: 2. The CDR3 has 15 residues. In DNA, the CDR3 is TGTGCCAGCAGCTTGGGCCAGGGGGCCTACAATGAGCAGTTCTTC. It codes for CASSLGQGAYNEQFF.

V and J are TRBV30 and TRBJ1-1, with a weak D call TRBD1 (5 bases). The ends were cut back, 0 bases at V and 7 bases at J, with 12 bases in the middle. There are 13 residues in the CDR3. Germline V gives CDR1 GTSNPN, CDR2 SVGIG (reference sequence). CDR3 sequence (DNA): TGTGCCTGGAGTGTCTGGGGGTCAGGTGAAGCTTTCTTT. Translated: CAWSVWGSGEAFF. Together with reference TRBV30 and TRBJ1-1, the CDR3 gives the full variable domain: SQTIHQWPATLVQPVGSPLSLECTVEGTSNPNLYWYRQAAGRGLQLLFYSVGIGQISSEVPQNLSASRPQDRQFILSSKKLLLSDSGFYLCAWSVWGSGEAFFGQGTRLTVV.

The V gene is TRBV18, the J gene TRBJ2-3; TRBD1 agrees at 10 bases. The CDR3 contains 17 residues. Germline V gene data show CDR1 as KGHSH and CDR2 as LQKENI. The V and J ends lost 6 bases and 1 base, in that order; junction bases with no gene match: 10. DNA of the CDR3: TGTGCCAGCTCGCAGCGCGGACAGGGGGTCGGCACAGATACGCAGTATTTT. Its protein is CASSQRGQGVGTDTQYF.

CDR3 amino acids: CASWDQFTGELFF. CDR3 bases: TGTGCCAGCTGGGACCAATTTACCGGGGAGCTGTTTTTT. The chain has TRBV28 and TRBJ2-2; D is tentatively TRBD1 or TRBD2 (5 bases each). The CDR3 loop spans 13 amino acids. Looked up from germline, CDR1 is MDHEN and CDR2 is SYDVKM. Trimming cost V 8 bases and J 5 bases, with 12 bases left between them.

This clone showed up just once. This chain's CDR3 is CASSQTGTDEKLFF. The CDR3 region has the DNA TGCGCCAGCAGCCAGACCGGGACGGATGAAAAACTGTTTTTT. The rearrangement uses TRBV5-1 and TRBJ1-4; a weak D match, TRBD1 (5 bases). There are 14 residues in the CDR3. Germline CDR1 SGHRS, CDR2 YFSETQ. Deletions cut 4 bases from V and 6 bases from J, with 13 bases between.

This clone was recorded a few times. The V gene is TRBV9, the J gene TRBJ2-1, with no clear D. The CDR3 contains 14 residues. Germline loops: CDR1 SGDLS, CDR2 YYNGEE. V was pared by 3 bases and J by 2 bases, with 9 bases between. The chain's CDR3 is CASSDGSPYNEQFF. The DNA of the CDR3 is TGTGCCAGCAGCGACGGGTCTCCCTACAATGAGCAGTTCTTC.

The CDR3 here is CASSWGLAGEVGTQYF. Here the CDR3 DNA reads TGTGCCAGCAGCTGGGGACTAGCGGGAGAAGTGGGTACGCAGTATTTT. The chain has TRBV7-6 and TRBJ2-3; 14 nucleotides line up with TRBD2. After removal of 4 bases from V and 8 bases from J, the junction contained 8 bases not matched to a gene. In germline, CDR1 is SGHVS, CDR2 FNYEAQ. The CDR3 is made up of 16 amino acids.